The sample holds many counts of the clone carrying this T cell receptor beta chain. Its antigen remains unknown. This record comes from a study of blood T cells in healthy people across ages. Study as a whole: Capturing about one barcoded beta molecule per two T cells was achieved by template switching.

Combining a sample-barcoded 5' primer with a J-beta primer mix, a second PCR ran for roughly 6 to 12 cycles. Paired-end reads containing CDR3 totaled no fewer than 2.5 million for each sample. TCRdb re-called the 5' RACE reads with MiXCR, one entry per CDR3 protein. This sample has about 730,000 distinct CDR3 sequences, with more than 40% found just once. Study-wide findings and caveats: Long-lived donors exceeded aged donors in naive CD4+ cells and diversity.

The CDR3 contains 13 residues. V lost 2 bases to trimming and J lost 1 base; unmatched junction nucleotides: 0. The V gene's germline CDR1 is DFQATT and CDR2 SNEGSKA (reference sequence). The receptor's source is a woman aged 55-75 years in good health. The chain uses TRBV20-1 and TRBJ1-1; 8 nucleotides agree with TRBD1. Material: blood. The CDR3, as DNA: TGCAGTGCTAGAACAGGGGGGAACACTGAAGCTTTCTTT. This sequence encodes CSARTGGNTEAFF.